This T cell receptor beta chain appears in the sequencing data of a study of cytomegalovirus exposure and HLA in healthy donors (dated by TCRdb to 2017 to 2019). As for the study more broadly: An earlier analysis of around 600 of the donors reported about 290 Gb of sequence data and around 110 million unique TCR beta sequences from roughly 200 million T cells. Approximately 300 gigabases of sequencing data and 75 million to 85 million unique TCR sequences made up an early release that covered roughly 670 HLA-typed donors. The genetic ancestry cluster associated with self-reported Caucasian donors included roughly four fifths of the roughly 400 genotyped donors. The study was designed to test whether signatures of past pathogen exposure could be identified by cataloging public T cell receptors. The T cell repertoires of 666 subjects were profiled by immunosequencing and related to cytomegalovirus serostatus. In addition to the first cohort of 666 subjects, a separate validation cohort of about 120 different subjects was used. High-throughput TCR immunosequencing, statistical association of individual TCRs with disease status, and machine learning were combined to predict cytomegalovirus infection status. To study patterns of TCR occurrence, a later analysis re-analyzed previously published TCR beta repertoires from 600 to 750 donors and added high-resolution HLA genotyping. The later analysis used no new phenotypic data to find candidate immune exposures, relying instead on TCR beta sequences and their occurrence across donors. An earlier analysis of 587 of the donors applied high-throughput TCR beta sequencing to assess whether each TCR beta V gene segment acted as functional or pseudogenic. Donor age, sex, ethnicity and CMV serostatus were compiled together with the repertoire data. Genome-wide SNP genotypes for about 65% of the roughly 670 donors were used in a later genetic analysis, which treated that subset as a discovery cohort. Every repertoire in the discovery cohort had been generated on one and the same sequencing platform. Both class I and class II loci were covered by HLA typing, at four-digit resolution. The number of typed donors differed by locus: 629-630 for A, B, C, DRB1 and DQB1; about 520 for DQA1; over 600 for DPA1; and some 430 for DPB1. Several DR-DQ haplotypes were handled as single units for association and clustering, since linkage in the cohort was strong. Among almost 400 genotyped donors of the cohort, an average of around 240,000 unique TCR beta nucleotide sequences were sequenced per donor, around 18% of them non-productive.

This clone was recorded only once. Its target antigen remains unknown. Per-base quality was not reported, and no clone a single base away is much larger than it. The cohort was made up of roughly 670 healthy bone marrow donors. At the time of sampling, every cohort member was nominally healthy, though immune exposures that went unrecorded were likely present. The donor tested CMV seropositive and was one of the 289 seropositive cohort members. A peripheral blood sample was collected from each donor, and TCR beta sequencing was performed on peripheral blood mononuclear cells. The Qiagen DNeasy Blood Extraction Kit was used to extract genomic DNA from the blood cell samples. The paper's findings and limits, for the study overall: A further reported finding was that TCR beta sequences accurately predicted the HLA-A and HLA-B alleles for most subjects in the first cohort. Because counts were too low, around 17 rarely observed V segments, including chromosome 9 orphons, were left out of the earlier analysis of about 500 of the donors. Some IMGT-functional V segments, including TRBV6-2 and TRBV6-3, could not be distinguished by the 87-base-pair reads and were therefore excluded. According to a later analysis, parvovirus B19, influenza, CMV and Epstein-Barr virus appeared linked to several top co-occurrence clusters. An earlier analysis of approximately 500 of the donors showed that most TCR beta V segments appeared in productive rearrangements either about 90% or about 30% of the time, which broadly matched IMGT annotations. Linkage disequilibrium might explain the correlated functional status among segregating V segments, but an unknown experimental factor could not be ruled out. In the study, 164 TCR beta chains were listed as associated with cytomegalovirus. Most TCR sequences were seen in very few donors, while some public TCRs were found in many individuals. The classifier was reported to diagnose cytomegalovirus status with high specificity and sensitivity in both the original and validation cohorts. Roughly uniform sequencing depth across donors was assumed in presence/absence analyses, although this assumption may not hold. A later genetic analysis reported fewer N-insertions in productive TCRs among donors in an Asian-associated ancestry cluster than the roughly 670-donor mean. According to the authors, the approach could potentially be generalized to other disease states and immunological phenotypes. A later analysis found that HLA-associated TCR beta chains were more clonally expanded and had lower generation probabilities than equally common non-associated chains. Strong co-occurrence of HLA alleles, especially DR and DQ, made assigning TCR associations to individual alleles difficult. A later analysis found that TCR association rates varied across HLA loci, with DRB1 alleles showing the most associated TCRs and HLA-C alleles the fewest. A later analysis found that most CMV-associated TCR beta chains appeared HLA-restricted, with HLA associations seemingly driven largely by CMV exposure. A later genetic analysis associated a missense DCLRE1C variant with V-gene and J-gene trimming of TCR beta chains, and an independent cohort replicated the association. This cohort had only TCR beta chains sequenced, and the lack of alpha or paired-chain data limited which features could be detected. CMV serostatus was the only immune exposure information available for the cohort. A cluster of highly shared sequence variants was judged likely to be a technical artifact of the sequencing pipeline. A later analysis associated about 16,000 TCR beta sequences with specific HLA alleles at a false discovery rate of 0.05. Because HLA typing was missing for some donors at each locus, association tests included only the typed subset. In vitro tests confirmed that a few of the cytomegalovirus-associated TCR beta chains recognize cytomegalovirus antigens.

CDR1 is given as GTSNPN and CDR2 as SVGIG, both from the germline V gene (reference sequence). From the cysteine through the phenylalanine, the CDR3 covers 13 amino acids. Just CDR3 DNA is preserved here, 39 bases in frame from base 1. Trimming takes 5 bases off V and 3 bases off J; junction bases not matched to a gene: 5. Libraries were built with the immunoSEQ multiplex PCR assay. The multiplex PCR relied on a mix of 60 forward primers for TCR Vbeta segments and 13 reverse primers for TCR Jbeta segments. The CDR3 region of rearranged TCR beta genes was amplified from genomic DNA by a multiplex PCR assay. The amplified TCR beta libraries were sequenced on the Illumina HiSeq System as 87-base-pair reads. Turning to the authors' computational methods: In a later analysis, roughly 80 million unique TCR beta chains were counted across the 690 or so repertoires, and roughly 11 million of these chains were shared by at least two donors. To remove PCR and sequencing errors, raw reads were error-corrected and collapsed into unique sequences using a nearest-neighbor algorithm that merged closely related sequences. Alignment of CDR3 sequences to IMGT reference sequences was used to assign V, D and J gene segments. Each retained sequence needed at least a six-nucleotide match to both a V gene segment and a J gene segment. A rearrangement was called productive if the CDR3 had no stop codons and remained in frame with V and J, and every other rearrangement was called non-productive. CDR3 was defined according to IMGT convention as the region running from the second conserved V-encoded cysteine to the conserved J-encoded phenylalanine. Sequences without an unambiguous match to a single V gene segment were excluded from the earlier analysis of about 600 of the donors. In an earlier analysis of approximately 590 of the donors, a V segment was called functional when productive rearrangements were above 56.7%, and segregating when the standard deviation between donors exceeded 5%. A statistical classification framework was built for diagnosing cytomegalovirus status from the catalog of TCR beta chain sequences. In a later analysis, TCR nucleotide sequences were compared against IMGT/GENE-DB human TR gene sequences so that V and J genes could be assigned. The TCRdist pipeline was used in a later analysis to assign CDR3 sequences and most-parsimonious VDJ recombination scenarios. In a later analysis, each TCR beta chain was defined by its CDR3 amino acid sequence together with its V-gene family, and reads without a unique V-gene family were excluded. To address suspected cross-contamination and a sequencing artifact, a later analysis removed approximately 590 highly shared, low-generation-probability nucleotide sequences. In a later analysis, a clonal expansion index for each public chain was calculated from normalized within-repertoire ranks of inferred template counts. In a later analysis, generation probabilities were computed using a VDJ recombination model fitted to out-of-frame rearrangements, and the results were checked against IGoR. In a later analysis, TCR-TCR, TCR-HLA and TCR-CMV co-occurrence was scored with hypergeometric tests, and a repertoire-size bias correction was applied to TCR pairs. To estimate false discovery rates, a later analysis permuted the HLA or CMV assignments 20 times. In a later analysis, co-occurring TCRs were grouped with DBSCAN, and TCRdist sequence similarity was added when clustering was performed within HLA-allele-positive subsets. Repertoires with fewer than 30,000 or more than 120,000 public chains, plus five repertoires with anomalous nucleotide sharing, were excluded from co-occurrence clustering. TCRdb retrieved this table from immuneACCESS and kept in-frame rearrangements only. Not all clones are present; in checked studies, unresolved V genes account for under half, and no reason is known for the remainder. V and J calls and clone size are those listed in that table; D and trimming were worked out from the DNA. A total of approximately 140,000 clones appear in this sample, about 60% of them only once. The leading ten clones occupy roughly 7% of the sample.

Recombination linked TRBV30 to TRBJ2-3; TRBD1 aligns with 7 central bases. Specimen: PBMCs. The sequence was collected from a woman in her sixties in good health and CMV-seropositive. The CDR3 is CAWDRVRTDTQYF. The nucleotide sequence reads TGTGCCTGGGACAGGGTCAGAACAGATACGCAGTATTTT.